These 21 T cell receptor beta chains originate from one sample sequenced in a study of blood T cell repertoires in COVID-19. Sequencing used immunoSEQ multiplex PCR; TCRdb keeps in-frame clones, though not all of them. The sample records 20,000 to 25,000 clones, about four fifths being singletons. Sequencing was done on a sample of peripheral blood. The receptors shown here come from a man between 40 and 49 years old with acute or convalescent COVID-19.

The chain has TRBV19 and TRBJ1-1, with 7 bases matching TRBD1. CDR3 size: 11 residues. V dropped 6 bases and J dropped 10; count of bases not matched to a gene: 5. CDR1 is LNHDA and CDR2 is SQIVND in the germline V gene (reference sequence). The DNA of the CDR3 is TGTGCCAGTAGAGAAGGGACAGCAGCTTTCTTT. Translating gives CASREGTAAFF.

A few counts support this clone. The CDR3: CASSWANTEAFF. The CDR3 region has the DNA TGTGCCAGCAGCTGGGCGAACACTGAAGCTTTCTTT. The chain combines TRBV5-6 with TRBJ1-1; no clear D gene. The V end lost 3 bases, the J end lost 1 base, and 4 bases lay between the germline ends. The germline V gene encodes CDR1 SGHDT and CDR2 YYEEEE. The CDR3 spans 12 residues.

This clone was found a few times. This chain links TRBV5-8 with TRBJ1-6, with D possibly matching TRBD1 (5 bases). V dropped 0 bases and J dropped 6 bases, with 13 bases sitting between them. Germline V gene lookup returns CDR1 SGHTS and CDR2 YDEGEE. The CDR3 totals 16 residues. Written as DNA, the CDR3 is TGTGCCAGCAGCTTGGGACGGTTAGGGGTTAATTCACCCCTCCACTTT. Its translation is CASSLGRLGVNSPLHF.

This clone was seen a single time. The chain couples TRBV3-1 (or the pseudogene TRBV3-2) to TRBJ1-5, with TRBD1 as a possible D gene (6 bases). V lost 4 bases and J 5 bases, leaving 9 bases between the germline ends. Germline values: CDR1 LGHDT, CDR2 YNNKEL (reference sequence). The CDR3 covers 13 residues. CDR3 amino acids: CASSLEGDQPQHF. CDR3 bases: TGTGCCAGCAGCCTTGAGGGGGATCAGCCCCAGCATTTT.

CDR3 bases: TGTGCCAGTAGACCCAGGTTGGGGGGAGAAAACACTGAAGCTTTCTTT. This translates into CASRPRLGGENTEAFF. The chain joins TRBV19 to TRBJ1-1, with D perhaps TRBD1 (5 bases). Trimming cost V 6 bases and J 2 bases, with 19 bases left between them. CDR1 is LNHDA and CDR2 is SQIVND in the germline V gene (reference sequence). CDR3 length: 16 residues.

The chain joins TRBV6-1 to TRBJ1-2; D is undetermined. There are 16 residues in the CDR3. Trimming pared 0 bases from V and 4 bases from J, leaving 15 bases between. CDR1 is MNHNS and CDR2 is SASEGT in the germline V gene. CDR3 DNA sequence: TGTGCCAGCAGTGAAGCGATGGGATCCGCGGGCTATGGCTACACCTTC. Its translation: CASSEAMGSAGYGYTF.

V gene TRBV11-2 combines with J gene TRBJ2-1; D not certain. The CDR3 consists of 15 residues. Trimming removed 2 bases at V and 7 bases at J, with 15 bases between. CDR1 and CDR2 (germline): SGHAT, FQNNGV. The CDR3 spells CASSLRRGEWNEQFF. The CDR3 nucleotides read TGTGCCAGCAGCTTACGGAGAGGTGAGTGGAATGAGCAGTTCTTC.

This chain joins TRBV6-6 and TRBJ1-5; D is ambiguous. CDR1 is MNHNY and CDR2 is SVGAGI in the germline V gene (reference sequence). V lost 2 bases, J lost 4 bases, and 9 bases lay in between. The CDR3 spans 14 residues. In DNA form, the CDR3 reads TGTGCCAGCAGTTACCGGGAGCAAAATCAGCCCCAGCATTTT. This codes for CASSYREQNQPQHF.

This rearrangement joins TRBV9 to TRBJ1-1, with unresolved D. CDR3 length equals 15 residues. The germline gives CDR1 SGDLS, CDR2 YYNGEE. Trimming stripped 3 bases from V and 4 bases from J, with 16 bases between. CDR3 DNA sequence: TGTGCCAGCAGCGCCCCGAAGGGAGGACTCACTGAAGCTTTCTTT. Its protein is CASSAPKGGLTEAFF.

The chain recombines TRBV7-8 with TRBJ1-2; 8 bases map to TRBD1. The germline V gene encodes CDR1 SGHVS and CDR2 FQNEAQ. Losses at the gene ends were 5 bases for V and 7 bases for J; bases not matched to a gene: 6. The CDR3 length is 13 residues. CDR3 in DNA: TGTGCCAGCAGCCCCGACAGGGGAGGTGGCTACACCTTC. Its translation is CASSPDRGGGYTF.

The gene calls are TRBV6-4 and TRBJ1-2; no clear D gene. From germline, CDR1 is MRHNA and CDR2 SNTAGT. The ends were cut back, 0 bases at V and 8 bases at J, with 19 bases in the middle. The CDR3 runs to 16 residues. CDR3 sequence reads: CASSDSSGYGREGYTF. In DNA form, the CDR3 reads TGTGCCAGCAGTGACTCGTCGGGGTATGGTCGGGAGGGCTACACCTTC.

This clone occurred a few times. The chain couples TRBV14 to TRBJ1-5; D is uncertain. Germline CDR1 SGHDN, CDR2 FVKESK. This CDR3 is built from 12 residues. Between the trimmed V and J ends, which lost 3 bases and 10 bases, there was a span of 10 bases. CDR3 in DNA: TGTGCCAGCAGCCACAAATCCACACCCCAGCATTTT. Protein sequence: CASSHKSTPQHF.

The chain recombines TRBV9 with TRBJ2-1; D not resolved. The CDR3 is 13 residues long. V dropped 0 bases and J dropped 2 bases, with 3 bases sitting between them. Germline loops: CDR1 SGDLS, CDR2 YYNGEE. The DNA of the CDR3 is TGTGCCAGCAGCGTAGGAGCCTACAATGAGCAGTTCTTC. Translated: CASSVGAYNEQFF.

The chain is built from TRBV19 and TRBJ1-2; maybe TRBD1 (6 bases). Per the germline V gene, CDR1 is LNHDA and CDR2 is SQIVND (reference sequence). V gave up 4 bases and J gave up 3 bases, with 18 bases separating them. The CDR3 runs 16 residues. CDR3 amino acids: CASSTQRARGDYGYTF. Written as DNA, the CDR3 is TGTGCCAGTAGTACTCAGAGGGCCAGGGGCGACTATGGCTACACCTTC.

This clone was detected only a few times. V is TRBV5-8 and J is TRBJ1-3, with 7 bases fitting TRBD1. CDR1 is SGHTS and CDR2 is YDEGEE in the germline V gene. V lost 0 bases to trimming and J lost 4 bases; unmatched junction nucleotides: 10. The length of the CDR3 is 17 residues. In DNA form, the CDR3 reads TGTGCCAGCAGCTTGGCCGTTGGAGGGGGCGTAGGAAACACCATATATTTT. This encodes CASSLAVGGGVGNTIYF.

The chain combines TRBV5-6 with TRBJ1-6; 9 bases are a match to TRBD1. The V and J ends lost 3 bases and 8 bases, in that order; junction bases with no gene match: 9. The CDR3 is 16 amino acids. Germline-derived CDR1 and CDR2 are SGHDT and YYEEEE. This CDR3 reads CASSSSGTGWDSPLHF. Here the CDR3 DNA reads TGTGCCAGCAGCTCATCCGGGACAGGGTGGGATTCACCCCTCCACTTT.

This sequence joins TRBV5-4 and TRBJ2-1, with 10 positions matching TRBD1. From germline, CDR1 is SGHNT and CDR2 YYREEE (reference sequence). The trim removed 4 bases at V and 1 base at J, leaving 5 bases unmatched. The CDR3 is 16 amino acids. In DNA, the CDR3 is TGTGCCAGCAGCACTCCGGGACAGGGGTCCTACAATGAGCAGTTCTTC. This encodes CASSTPGQGSYNEQFF.

The chain carries TRBV25-1 and TRBJ2-3; D might be TRBD2 (5 bases). CDR1 is MGHDK, CDR2 SYGVNS, per germline. Trimming pared 6 bases from V and 2 bases from J, leaving 18 bases between. This CDR3 is 16 amino acids long. The DNA of the CDR3 is TGTGCCAGCAGACCCACCTTTGAGCGGTACACAGATACGCAGTATTTT. Residues: CASRPTFERYTDTQYF.

J is TRBJ1-2 and V is TRBV19, with 9 bases aligning to TRBD1. This CDR3 region has 16 residues. Germline CDR1 reads LNHDA; CDR2 reads SQIVND (reference sequence). The V segment lost 5 bases and the J segment 0 bases; nucleotides outside the gene matches: 7. The CDR3 nucleotides read TGTGCCAGTAGTGGTCCGGGACAGGGAGCTAACTATGGCTACACCTTC. This codes for CASSGPGQGANYGYTF.

The chain links TRBV15 to TRBJ1-1; no clear D. This CDR3 comprises 14 residues. Germline values: CDR1 LNHNV, CDR2 YYDKDF (reference sequence). Trimming pared 5 bases from V and 1 base from J, leaving 11 bases between. This CDR3 reads CATSREERNTEAFF. The CDR3 coding sequence is TGTGCCACCAGCCGCGAGGAGAGGAACACTGAAGCTTTCTTT.

In its sample, this clone was seen once. CDR3 nucleotides: TGTGCCAGCAGCCCCGGGACAGGGAGCAATCAGCCCCAGCATTTT. As protein: CASSPGTGSNQPQHF. V usage is TRBV9 and J usage is TRBJ1-5; 9 bases line up with TRBD1. The CDR3 extends over 15 amino acids. Trimming removed 4 bases from V and 1 base from J; junction bases left unmatched: 3. Germline V gives CDR1 SGDLS, CDR2 YYNGEE.